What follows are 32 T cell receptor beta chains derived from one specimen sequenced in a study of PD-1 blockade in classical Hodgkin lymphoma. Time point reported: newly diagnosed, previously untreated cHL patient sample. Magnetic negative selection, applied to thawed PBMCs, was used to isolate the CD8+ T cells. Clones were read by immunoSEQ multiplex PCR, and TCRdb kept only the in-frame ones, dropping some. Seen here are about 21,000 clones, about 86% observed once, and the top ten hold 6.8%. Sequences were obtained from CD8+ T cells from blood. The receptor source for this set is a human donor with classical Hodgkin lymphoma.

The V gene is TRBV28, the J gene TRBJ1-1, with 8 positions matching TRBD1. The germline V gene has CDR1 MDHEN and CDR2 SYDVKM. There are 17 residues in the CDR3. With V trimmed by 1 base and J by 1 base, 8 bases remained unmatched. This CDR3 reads CASSLSGGPGRNTEAFF. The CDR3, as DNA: TGTGCCAGCAGTTTATCAGGGGGCCCAGGGAGGAACACTGAAGCTTTCTTT.

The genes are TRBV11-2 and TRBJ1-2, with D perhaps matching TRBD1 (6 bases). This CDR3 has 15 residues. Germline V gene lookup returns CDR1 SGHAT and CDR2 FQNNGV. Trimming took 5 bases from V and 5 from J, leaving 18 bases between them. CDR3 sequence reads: CASSPRKGGDYGYTF. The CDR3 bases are TGTGCCAGCAGCCCTCGTAAGGGGGGCGATTATGGCTACACCTTC.

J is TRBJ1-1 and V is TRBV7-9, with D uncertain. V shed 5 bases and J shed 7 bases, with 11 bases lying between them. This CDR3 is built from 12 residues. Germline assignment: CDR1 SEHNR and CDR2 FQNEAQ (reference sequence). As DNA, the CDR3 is TGTGCCAGCAGCCCGGACTCTCTTGAAGCTTTCTTT. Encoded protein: CASSPDSLEAFF.

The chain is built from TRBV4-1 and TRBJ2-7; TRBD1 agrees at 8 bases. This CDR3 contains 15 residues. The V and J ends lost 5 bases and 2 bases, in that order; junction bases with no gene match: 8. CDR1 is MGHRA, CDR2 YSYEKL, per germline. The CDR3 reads CASSESGTGAYEQYF. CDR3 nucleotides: TGCGCCAGCAGCGAATCCGGGACAGGAGCCTACGAGCAGTACTTC.

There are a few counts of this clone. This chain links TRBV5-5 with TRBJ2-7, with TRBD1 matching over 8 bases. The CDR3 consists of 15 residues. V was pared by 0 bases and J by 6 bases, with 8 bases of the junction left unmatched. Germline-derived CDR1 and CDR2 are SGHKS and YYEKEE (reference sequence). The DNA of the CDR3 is TGTGCCAGCAGCTTGGTAGGTGGGACAGGACGCGAGCAGTACTTC. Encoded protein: CASSLVGGTGREQYF.

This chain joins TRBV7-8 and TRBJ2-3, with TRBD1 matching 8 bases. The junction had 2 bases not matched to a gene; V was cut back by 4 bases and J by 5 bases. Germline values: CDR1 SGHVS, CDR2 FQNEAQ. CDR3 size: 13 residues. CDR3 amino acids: CASSSDRGDTQYF. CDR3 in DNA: TGTGCCAGCAGCTCTGACAGGGGAGATACGCAGTATTTT.

CDR3 bases: TGTGCCAGTAGTATAAACAGGGGCTCGCCCCAGCATTTT. It is translated as CASSINRGSPQHF. The chain is built from TRBV19 and TRBJ1-5, with 7 bases identical to TRBD1. The CDR3 is made up of 13 amino acids. V trimming: 2 bases; J trimming: 9 bases; junction bases outside the gene matches: 4. Germline V CDR1 and CDR2: LNHDA, SQIVND (reference sequence).

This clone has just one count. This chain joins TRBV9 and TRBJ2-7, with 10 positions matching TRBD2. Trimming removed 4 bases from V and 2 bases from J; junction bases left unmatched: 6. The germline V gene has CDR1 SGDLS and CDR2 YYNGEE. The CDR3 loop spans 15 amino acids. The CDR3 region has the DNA TGTGCCAGCAGCCCCCTTAGCGGGAGGACCTACGAGCAGTACTTC. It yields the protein CASSPLSGRTYEQYF.

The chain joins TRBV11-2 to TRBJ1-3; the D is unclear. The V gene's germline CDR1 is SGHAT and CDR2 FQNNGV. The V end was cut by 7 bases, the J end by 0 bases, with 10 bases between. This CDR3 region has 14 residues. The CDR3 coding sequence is TGTGCCAGCACCTCTCGGTACTCTGGAAACACCATATATTTT. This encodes CASTSRYSGNTIYF.

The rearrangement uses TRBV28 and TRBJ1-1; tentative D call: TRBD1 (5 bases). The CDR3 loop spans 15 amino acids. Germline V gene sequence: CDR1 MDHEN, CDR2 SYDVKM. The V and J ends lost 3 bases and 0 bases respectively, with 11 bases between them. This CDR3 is CASSFWDSMNTEAFF. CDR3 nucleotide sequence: TGTGCCAGCAGTTTTTGGGACTCTATGAACACTGAAGCTTTCTTT. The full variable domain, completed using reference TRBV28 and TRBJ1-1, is DVKVTQSSRYLVKRTGEKVFLECVQDMDHENMFWYRQDPGLGLRLIYFSYDVKMKEKGDIPEGYSVSREKKERFSLILESASTNQTSMYLCASSFWDSMNTEAFFGQGTRLTVV.

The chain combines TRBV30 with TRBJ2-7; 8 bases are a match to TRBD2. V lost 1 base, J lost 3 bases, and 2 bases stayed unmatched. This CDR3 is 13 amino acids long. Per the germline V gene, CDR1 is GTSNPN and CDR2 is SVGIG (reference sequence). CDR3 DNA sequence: TGTGCCTGGAGTGCGAGCGGGGGCTACGAGCAGTACTTC. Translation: CAWSASGGYEQYF.

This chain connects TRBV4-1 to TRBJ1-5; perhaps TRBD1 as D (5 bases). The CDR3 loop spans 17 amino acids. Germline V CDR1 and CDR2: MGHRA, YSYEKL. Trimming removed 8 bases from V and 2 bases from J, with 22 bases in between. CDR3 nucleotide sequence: TGCGCCAGCCGACCTGTTTGGGACCCTTTGGGCAATCAGCCCCAGCATTTT. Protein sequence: CASRPVWDPLGNQPQHF.

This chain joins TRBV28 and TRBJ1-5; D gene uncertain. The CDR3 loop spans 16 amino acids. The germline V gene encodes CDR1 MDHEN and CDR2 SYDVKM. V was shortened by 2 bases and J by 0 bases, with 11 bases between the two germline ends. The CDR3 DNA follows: TGTGCCAGCAGTTTAACTGGGCGGTTTAGCAATCAGCCCCAGCATTTT. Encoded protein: CASSLTGRFSNQPQHF.

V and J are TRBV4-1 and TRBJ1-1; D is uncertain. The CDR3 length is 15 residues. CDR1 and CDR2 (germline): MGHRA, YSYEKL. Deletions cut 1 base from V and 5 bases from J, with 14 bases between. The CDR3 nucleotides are TGCGCCAGCAGCCAAGTCAATGCCGGCGGTACTGAAGCTTTCTTT. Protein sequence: CASSQVNAGGTEAFF.

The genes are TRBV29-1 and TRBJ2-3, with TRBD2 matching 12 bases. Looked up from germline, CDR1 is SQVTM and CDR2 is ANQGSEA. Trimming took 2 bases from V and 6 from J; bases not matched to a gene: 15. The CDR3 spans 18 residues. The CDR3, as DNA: TGCAGCGTTGAAACCGGGAGACCGACTAGCGGGAGTGTGGATACGCAGTATTTT. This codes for CSVETGRPTSGSVDTQYF.

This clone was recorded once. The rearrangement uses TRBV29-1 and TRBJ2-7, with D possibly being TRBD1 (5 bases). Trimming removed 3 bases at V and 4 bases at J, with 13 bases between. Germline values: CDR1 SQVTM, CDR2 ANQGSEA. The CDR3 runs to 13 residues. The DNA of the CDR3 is TGCAGCGTTGAGAAGGGGCAGCCATACGAGCAGTACTTC. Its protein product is CSVEKGQPYEQYF.

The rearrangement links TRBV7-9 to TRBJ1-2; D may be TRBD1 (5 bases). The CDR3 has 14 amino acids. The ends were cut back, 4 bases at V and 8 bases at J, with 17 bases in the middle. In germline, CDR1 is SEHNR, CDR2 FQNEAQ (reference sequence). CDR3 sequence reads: CASSSWSSRQGYTF. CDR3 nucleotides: TGTGCCAGCAGCTCATGGTCTTCCCGACAGGGCTACACCTTC.

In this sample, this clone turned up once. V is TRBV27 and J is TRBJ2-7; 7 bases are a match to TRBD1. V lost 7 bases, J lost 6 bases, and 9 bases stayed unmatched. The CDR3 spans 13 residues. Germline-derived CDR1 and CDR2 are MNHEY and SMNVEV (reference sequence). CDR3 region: CASIDRDLGEQYF. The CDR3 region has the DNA TGTGCCAGCATCGACAGGGATTTGGGCGAGCAGTACTTC.

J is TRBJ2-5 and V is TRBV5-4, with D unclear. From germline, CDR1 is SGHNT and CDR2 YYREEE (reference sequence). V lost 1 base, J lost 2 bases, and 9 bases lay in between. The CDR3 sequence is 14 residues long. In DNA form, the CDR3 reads TGTGCCAGCAGCTTGAACTTTATACAAGAGACCCAGTACTTC. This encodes CASSLNFIQETQYF. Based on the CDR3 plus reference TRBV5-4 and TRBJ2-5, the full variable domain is ETGVTQSPTHLIKTRGQQVTLRCSSQSGHNTVSWYQQALGQGPQFIFQYYREEENGRGNFPPRFSGLQFPNYSSELNVNALELDDSALYLCASSLNFIQETQYFGPGTRLLVL.

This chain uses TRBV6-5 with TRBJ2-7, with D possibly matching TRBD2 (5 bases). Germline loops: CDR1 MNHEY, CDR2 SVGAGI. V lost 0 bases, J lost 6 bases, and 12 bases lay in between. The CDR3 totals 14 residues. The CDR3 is CASSYSPTSSEQYF. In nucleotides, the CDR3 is TGTGCCAGCAGTTACTCGCCTACTAGTTCCGAGCAGTACTTC.

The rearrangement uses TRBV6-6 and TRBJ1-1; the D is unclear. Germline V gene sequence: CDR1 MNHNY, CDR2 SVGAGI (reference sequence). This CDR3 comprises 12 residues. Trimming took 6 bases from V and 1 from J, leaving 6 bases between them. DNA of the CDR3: TGTGCCAGCAGGTACCAGAACACTGAAGCTTTCTTT. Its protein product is CASRYQNTEAFF.

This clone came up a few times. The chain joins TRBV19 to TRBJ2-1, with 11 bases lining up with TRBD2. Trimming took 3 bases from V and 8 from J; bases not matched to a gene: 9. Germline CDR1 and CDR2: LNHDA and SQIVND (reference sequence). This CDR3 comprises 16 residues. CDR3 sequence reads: CASSIGIAGGRDEQFF. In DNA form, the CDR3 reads TGTGCCAGTAGTATTGGAATAGCGGGAGGGAGGGATGAGCAGTTCTTC. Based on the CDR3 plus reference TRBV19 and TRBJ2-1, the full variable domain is DGGITQSPKYLFRKEGQNVTLSCEQNLNHDAMYWYRQDPGQGLRLIYYSQIVNDFQKGDIAEGYSVSREKKESFPLTVTSAQKNPTAFYLCASSIGIAGGRDEQFFGPGTRLTVL.

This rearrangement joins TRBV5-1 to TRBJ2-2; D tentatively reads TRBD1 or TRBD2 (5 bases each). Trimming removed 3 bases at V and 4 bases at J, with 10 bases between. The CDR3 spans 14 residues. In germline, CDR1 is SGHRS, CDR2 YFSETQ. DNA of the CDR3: TGCGCCAGCAGCTGGGACCTCCGCACCGGGGAGCTGTTTTTT. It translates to CASSWDLRTGELFF.

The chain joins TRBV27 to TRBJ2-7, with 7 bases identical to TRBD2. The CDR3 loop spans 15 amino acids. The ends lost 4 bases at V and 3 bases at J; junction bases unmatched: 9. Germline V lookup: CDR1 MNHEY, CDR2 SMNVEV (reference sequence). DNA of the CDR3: TGTGCCAGCAGTTCTAGGGCGGGAGCCTACTACGAGCAGTACTTC. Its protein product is CASSSRAGAYYEQYF.

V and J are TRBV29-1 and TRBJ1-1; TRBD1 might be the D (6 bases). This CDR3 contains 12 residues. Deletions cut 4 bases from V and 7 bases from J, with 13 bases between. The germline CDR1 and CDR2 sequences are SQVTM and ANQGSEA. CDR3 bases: TGCAGCGTTGGTTCTAGAGGGGGTGAAGCTTTCTTT. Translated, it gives CSVGSRGGEAFF.

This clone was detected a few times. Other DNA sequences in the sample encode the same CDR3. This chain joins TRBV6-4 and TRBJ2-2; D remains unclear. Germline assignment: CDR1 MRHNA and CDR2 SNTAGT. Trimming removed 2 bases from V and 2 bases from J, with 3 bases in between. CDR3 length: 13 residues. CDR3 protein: CASSDTNTGELFF. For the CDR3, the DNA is TGTGCCAGCAGTGACACAAACACCGGGGAGCTGTTTTTT.

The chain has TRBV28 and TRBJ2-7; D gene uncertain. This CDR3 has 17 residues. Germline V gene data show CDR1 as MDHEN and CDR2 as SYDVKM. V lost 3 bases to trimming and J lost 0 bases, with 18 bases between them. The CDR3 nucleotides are TGTGCCAGCAGTTTCCCCCTCCCTGACACGAACTCCTACGAGCAGTACTTC. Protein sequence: CASSFPLPDTNSYEQYF. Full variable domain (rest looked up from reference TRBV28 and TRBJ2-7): DVKVTQSSRYLVKRTGEKVFLECVQDMDHENMFWYRQDPGLGLRLIYFSYDVKMKEKGDIPEGYSVSREKKERFSLILESASTNQTSMYLCASSFPLPDTNSYEQYFGPGTRLTVT.

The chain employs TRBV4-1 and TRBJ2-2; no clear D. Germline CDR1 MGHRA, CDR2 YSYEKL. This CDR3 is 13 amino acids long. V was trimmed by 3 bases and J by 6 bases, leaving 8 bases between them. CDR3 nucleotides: TGCGCCAGCAGCCATGTCTCCGCCGGGGAGCTGTTTTTT. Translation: CASSHVSAGELFF.

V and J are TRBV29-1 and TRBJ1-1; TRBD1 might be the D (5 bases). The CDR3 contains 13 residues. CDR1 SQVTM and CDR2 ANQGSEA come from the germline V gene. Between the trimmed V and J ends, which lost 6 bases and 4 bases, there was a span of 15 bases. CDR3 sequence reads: CSVPWGGFTEAFF. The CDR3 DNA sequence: TGCAGCGTACCCTGGGGGGGATTCACTGAAGCTTTCTTT.

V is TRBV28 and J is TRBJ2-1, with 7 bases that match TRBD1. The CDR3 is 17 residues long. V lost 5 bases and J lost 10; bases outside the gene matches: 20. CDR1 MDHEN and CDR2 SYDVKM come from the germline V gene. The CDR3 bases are TGTGCCAGCAGTCTACCTCCCGGGACAGACTTACACGGAGAGCAGTTCTTC. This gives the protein CASSLPPGTDLHGEQFF.

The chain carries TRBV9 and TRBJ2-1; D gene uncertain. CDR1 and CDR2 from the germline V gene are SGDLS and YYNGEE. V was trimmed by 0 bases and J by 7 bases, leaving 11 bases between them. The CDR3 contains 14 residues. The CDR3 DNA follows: TGTGCCAGCAGCGTAGTGGCTAGTCAGAATGAGCAGTTCTTC. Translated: CASSVVASQNEQFF.

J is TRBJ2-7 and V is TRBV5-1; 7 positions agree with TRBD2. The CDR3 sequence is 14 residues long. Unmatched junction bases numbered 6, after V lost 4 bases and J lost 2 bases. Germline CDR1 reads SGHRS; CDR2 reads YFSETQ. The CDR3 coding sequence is TGCGCCAGCAGCCAGCGGGATGGTCCCTACGAGCAGTACTTC. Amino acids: CASSQRDGPYEQYF.